This T cell receptor beta chain emerged from a study of T-cell reconstitution after alpha-beta-depleted transplantation in children. Whole-study results and caveats: Alpha-beta T cells present about two months after transplant were reported to originate from several hundred expanded graft clones. Some patients' high day-60 TCRbeta diversity was traced to surviving recipient T cells and thymic progenitors. Among T cells one year after transplant, newly produced cells accounted for most counts and diversity.

CDR3 length: 20 amino acids. Unmatched junction bases numbered 15, after V lost 6 bases and J lost 2 bases. A word on this clonotype: What it binds is not known.

TCRbeta library preparation incorporated unique molecular identifiers. TCRdb redid the calling of the PCR reads with MiXCR, one entry per CDR3 protein. This table has fewer than 550,000 distinct CDR3 sequences, approximately 10% appearing once. The specimen comprised PBMCs, mostly from graft donor cells, sampled 180 days after TCRalphabeta/CD19-depleted stem cell transplant. This chain connects TRBV12-3 or TRBV12-4 to TRBJ2-1; TRBD2 aligns across 14 bases. The receptor was isolated from a female patient aged 2 to 10 who had a stem cell transplant for aplastic anemia, so the T cells may come from the graft donor. This CDR3 reads CASRPLPGLAGEDPYNEQFF. CDR3 nucleotide sequence: TGTGCCAGCAGGCCCTTACCGGGACTAGCGGGAGAGGACCCCTACAATGAGCAGTTCTTC.